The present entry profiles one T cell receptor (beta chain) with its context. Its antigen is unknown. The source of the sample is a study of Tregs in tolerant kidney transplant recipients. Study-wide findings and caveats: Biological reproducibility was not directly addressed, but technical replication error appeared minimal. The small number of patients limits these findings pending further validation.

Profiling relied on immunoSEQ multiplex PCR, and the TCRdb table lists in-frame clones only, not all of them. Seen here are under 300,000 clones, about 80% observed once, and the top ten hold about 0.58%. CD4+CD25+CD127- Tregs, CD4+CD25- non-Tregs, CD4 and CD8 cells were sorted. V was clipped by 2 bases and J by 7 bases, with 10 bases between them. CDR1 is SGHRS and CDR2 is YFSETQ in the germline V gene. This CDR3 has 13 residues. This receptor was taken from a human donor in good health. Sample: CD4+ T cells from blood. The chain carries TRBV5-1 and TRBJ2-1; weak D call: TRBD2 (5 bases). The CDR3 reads CASSLTRFNEQFF. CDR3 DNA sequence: TGCGCCAGCAGCTTAACTAGATTTAATGAGCAGTTCTTC.